Below, 21 T cell receptor beta chains from the same sample are listed, as sequenced in a study of T cell changes during pregnancy in multiple sclerosis. Some clones are missing from TCRdb's copy, which holds only in-frame ones; the method was immunoSEQ multiplex PCR. The table includes some 97,000 clones, 90% to 95% detected once. Here the sequenced sample was peripheral blood, taken before pregnancy. The receptors derive from a female donor with multiple sclerosis, enrolled in a pregnancy study.

This rearrangement joins TRBV7-2 to TRBJ2-5; 10 bases line up with TRBD2. The CDR3 totals 15 residues. V was clipped by 5 bases and J by 7 bases; unmatched bases: 10. Germline CDR1 reads SGHTA; CDR2 reads FQGNSA. CDR3 protein: CASSPGTSVGGTQYF. The CDR3 DNA is TGTGCCAGCAGCCCTGGGACTAGCGTAGGGGGGACCCAGTACTTC.

In its sample, this clone was seen once. V is TRBV11-2 and J is TRBJ1-4; possible D gene TRBD1, 5 bases. Germline V gene lookup returns CDR1 SGHAT and CDR2 FQNNGV. There are 14 residues in the CDR3. V was trimmed by 6 bases and J by 7 bases, leaving 15 bases between them. CDR3: CASRLTQGPEKLFF. Here the CDR3 DNA reads TGTGCCAGCAGACTAACCCAGGGCCCTGAAAAACTGTTTTTT.

The DNA for the CDR3 is TGTGCCAGCAGCTTAGCGGCGCAGGTTAGGGAGACCCAGTACTTC. It is translated as CASSLAAQVRETQYF. V and J are TRBV7-2 and TRBJ2-5; D unclear. From germline, CDR1 is SGHTA and CDR2 FQGNSA. V shed 0 bases and J shed 5 bases, with 13 bases lying between them. The CDR3 spans 15 residues.

The chain joins TRBV5-6 to TRBJ2-7, with a weak D call TRBD1 (5 bases). The germline V and J ends were trimmed by 4 bases and 0 bases, with 11 bases remaining between them. CDR3 length: 14 residues. Germline values: CDR1 SGHDT, CDR2 YYEEEE. The CDR3 spells CASSPGIISYEQYF. CDR3 DNA: TGTGCCAGCAGCCCAGGGATCATCTCCTACGAGCAGTACTTC.

The V gene is TRBV6-6, the J gene TRBJ2-1; 9 bases match TRBD1. V was pared by 5 bases and J by 8 bases, with 13 bases of the junction left unmatched. The V gene's germline CDR1 is MNHNY and CDR2 SVGAGI (reference sequence). The CDR3 totals 16 residues. CDR3 sequence: CASSGFRTGVMDEQFF. The CDR3 DNA sequence: TGTGCCAGCAGTGGCTTTCGGACAGGGGTTATGGATGAGCAGTTCTTC.

The chain is built from TRBV4-1 and TRBJ2-7; possibly TRBD1 for D (5 bases). V shed 0 bases and J shed 4 bases, with 16 bases lying between them. CDR3 length: 16 amino acids. Germline CDR1 and CDR2: MGHRA and YSYEKL. The chain's CDR3 is CASSQDEGAVSYEQYF. Here the CDR3 DNA reads TGCGCCAGCAGCCAAGATGAAGGGGCTGTGTCGTACGAGCAGTACTTC.

This clone has a single count. The CDR3 DNA follows: TGTGCCAGCAGTGAGATCTTAGCGTTGAGGACCGGGGAGCTGTTTTTT. Protein: CASSEILALRTGELFF. This chain joins TRBV6-1 and TRBJ2-2; a possible D gene is TRBD2 (5 bases). CDR3 length: 16 amino acids. V gave up 3 bases and J gave up 5 bases, with 16 bases separating them. CDR1 is MNHNS and CDR2 is SASEGT in the germline V gene.

The chain is built from TRBV27 and TRBJ2-3, with 9 bases aligning to TRBD2. This CDR3 region has 16 residues. The germline gives CDR1 MNHEY, CDR2 SMNVEV (reference sequence). J lost 2 bases, V lost 2 bases, and 5 bases had no gene match. CDR3 in DNA: TGTGCCAGCAGTTTAGGGAGCGGGAGGATCACAGATACGCAGTATTTT. Protein product: CASSLGSGRITDTQYF.

This clone appeared a few times. V is TRBV5-1 and J is TRBJ1-4; 8 bases fit TRBD1. The CDR3 contains 14 residues. The ends lost 3 bases at V and 6 bases at J; junction bases unmatched: 4. Germline CDR1 and CDR2: SGHRS and YFSETQ. The CDR3 reads CASSYGQGYEKLFF. The DNA for the CDR3 is TGCGCCAGCAGCTATGGACAGGGTTATGAAAAACTGTTTTTT. The variable domain in full, completed from reference TRBV5-1 and TRBJ1-4, reads KAGVTQTPRYLIKTRGQQVTLSCSPISGHRSVSWYQQTPGQGLQFLFEYFSETQRNKGNFPGRFSGRQFSNSRSEMNVSTLELGDSALYLCASSYGQGYEKLFFGSGTQLSVL.

The chain has TRBV7-7 and TRBJ2-1; 15 positions match TRBD2. V shed 5 bases, J shed 5 bases, and the junction held 10 bases outside the gene matches. Germline CDR1 reads SSHAT; CDR2 reads FNYEAQ (reference sequence). The CDR3 covers 18 residues. The CDR3 region is CASSQGLAGGPVHNEQFF. CDR3 bases: TGTGCCAGCAGCCAAGGACTAGCGGGAGGGCCGGTCCACAATGAGCAGTTCTTC.

The CDR3 sequence: CASSLAAGGTGELFF. In nucleotides, the CDR3 is TGCGCCAGCAGCTTGGCCGCGGGAGGCACCGGGGAGCTGTTTTTT. This sequence joins TRBV5-1 and TRBJ2-2; 8 positions match TRBD2. The CDR3 has 15 residues. J gave up 4 bases and V 0 bases, and 2 bases lay outside the gene matches. Germline CDR1 and CDR2: SGHRS and YFSETQ.

This clone has only one observation. This sequence joins TRBV7-9 and TRBJ2-7; the D gene is possibly TRBD1 (6 bases). Germline CDR1 SEHNR, CDR2 FQNEAQ (reference sequence). This CDR3 is built from 14 residues. Trimming stripped 3 bases from V and 4 bases from J, with 13 bases between. CDR3 DNA: TGTGCCAGCAGCTTTGTGGGGGCTGGGTACGAGCAGTACTTC. Amino acid sequence: CASSFVGAGYEQYF. Based on the CDR3 plus reference TRBV7-9 and TRBJ2-7, the full variable domain is DTGVSQNPRHKITKRGQNVTFRCDPISEHNRLYWYRQTLGQGPEFLTYFQNEAQLEKSRLLSDRFSAERPKGSFSTLEIQRTEQGDSAMYLCASSFVGAGYEQYFGPGTRLTVT.

The V and J genes are TRBV7-9 and TRBJ1-4, with 9 bases matching TRBD1. This CDR3 has 15 amino acids. Germline lookup yields CDR1 SEHNR and CDR2 FQNEAQ (reference sequence). Trimming took 1 base from V and 5 from J; bases not matched to a gene: 2. The CDR3 here is CASSLEGTGNEKLFF. The CDR3 coding sequence is TGTGCCAGCAGCTTAGAAGGGACAGGGAATGAAAAACTGTTTTTT.

This chain uses TRBV25-1 with TRBJ1-4; 9 positions agree with TRBD1. Germline V lookup: CDR1 MGHDK, CDR2 SYGVNS. This CDR3 is built from 13 residues. V trimming: 7 bases; J trimming: 8 bases; junction bases outside the gene matches: 5. CDR3 in amino acids: CASMGQGQEKLFF. DNA of the CDR3: TGTGCCAGCATGGGACAGGGACAGGAAAAACTGTTTTTT.

This clone was seen only once. This sequence joins TRBV6-4 and TRBJ2-1; D gene unclear. The germline V gene encodes CDR1 MRHNA and CDR2 SNTAGT. Trimming left V 8 bases short and J 8 bases short, with 19 bases between. The CDR3 is 14 residues long. CDR3 coding DNA: TGTGCCAGCGCGGTAGAAAGCATGGCGCATGAGCAGTTCTTC. Protein: CASAVESMAHEQFF.

The rearrangement joins TRBV6-1 to TRBJ1-1, with D perhaps matching TRBD1 (5 bases). V was trimmed by 1 base and J by 11 bases, leaving 17 bases between them. The CDR3 consists of 14 residues. Germline V gene sequence: CDR1 MNHNS, CDR2 SASEGT. The CDR3 bases are TGTGCCAGCAGTGAAGGGGTGGGGTGGGAGGGGGCTTTCTTT. This codes for CASSEGVGWEGAFF.

The chain has TRBV27 and TRBJ2-5, with D possibly being TRBD2 (5 bases). This CDR3 has 14 residues. The germline V gene has CDR1 MNHEY and CDR2 SMNVEV (reference sequence). Trimming shortened V by 6 bases and J by 4 bases, and 15 bases separated the two germline ends. For the CDR3, the DNA is TGTGCCAGCAGAATGGGAGCTCTCCGAGAGACCCAGTACTTC. Its protein is CASRMGALRETQYF.

V usage is TRBV5-3 and J usage is TRBJ1-4, with a possible D match to TRBD1 (5 bases). TRBV5-3 is sorted into the ORF group, with uncertain function. The CDR3 runs 16 residues. V was cut by 3 bases and J by 5 bases, with 17 bases left in between. The chain's CDR3 is CARSSLGVVINEKLFF. The CDR3 DNA is TGTGCCAGAAGCTCCCTAGGGGTAGTTATCAATGAAAAACTGTTTTTT.

The chain employs TRBV6-1 and TRBJ2-5; TRBD2 matches at 10 bases. J gave up 1 base and V 2 bases, and 7 bases lay outside the gene matches. The length of the CDR3 is 17 residues. CDR1 and CDR2 (germline): MNHNS, SASEGT. Here the CDR3 DNA reads TGTGCCAGCAGTGAACAAATTAGCGGGAGGACCCAAGAGACCCAGTACTTC. Its translation: CASSEQISGRTQETQYF.

The chain recombines TRBV4-1 with TRBJ1-1, with D maybe TRBD1 (6 bases). The CDR3 loop spans 15 amino acids. V lost 1 base, J lost 1 base, and 10 bases lay in between. Germline assignment: CDR1 MGHRA and CDR2 YSYEKL. DNA for the CDR3: TGCGCCAGCAGCCAAGCGGCAGGGGCGAACACTGAAGCTTTCTTT. The encoded protein is CASSQAAGANTEAFF.

This clone was detected only once. The rearrangement links TRBV30 to TRBJ1-2; 8 nucleotides match TRBD1. Germline CDR1 and CDR2: GTSNPN and SVGIG (reference sequence). CDR3 length: 14 residues. V lost 2 bases and J lost 4; bases outside the gene matches: 6. As DNA, the CDR3 is TGTGCCTGGAGTTCCGGACAGGGAGCCTATGGCTACACCTTC. Its translation is CAWSSGQGAYGYTF.